This record concerns one T cell receptor (beta chain) sequence. The sample comes from a study of blood T cell repertoires in COVID-19. Study at large: Some COVID-19 samples were acute and others convalescent; all came from the United States, Italy and Spain.

Sequenced by immunoSEQ multiplex PCR; TCRdb stores in-frame clones only, minus some. The sample holds some 220,000 clones; around 80% are singletons and the top ten take approximately 10%. The CDR3 loop spans 19 amino acids. CDR1 is LGHNA, CDR2 YSLEER, per germline. The junction had 13 bases not matched to a gene; V was cut back by 4 bases and J by 0 bases. The receptor comes from a man aged 45-65 years with active or convalescent COVID-19. The chain combines TRBV4-3 with TRBJ2-1; 9 bases are shared with TRBD1. Sequencing was carried out using peripheral blood. Here the CDR3 reads CASSRGIRGTGPSYNEQFF. The CDR3 DNA sequence: TGCGCCAGCAGCCGGGGGATCCGGGGGACAGGGCCCTCCTACAATGAGCAGTTCTTC.